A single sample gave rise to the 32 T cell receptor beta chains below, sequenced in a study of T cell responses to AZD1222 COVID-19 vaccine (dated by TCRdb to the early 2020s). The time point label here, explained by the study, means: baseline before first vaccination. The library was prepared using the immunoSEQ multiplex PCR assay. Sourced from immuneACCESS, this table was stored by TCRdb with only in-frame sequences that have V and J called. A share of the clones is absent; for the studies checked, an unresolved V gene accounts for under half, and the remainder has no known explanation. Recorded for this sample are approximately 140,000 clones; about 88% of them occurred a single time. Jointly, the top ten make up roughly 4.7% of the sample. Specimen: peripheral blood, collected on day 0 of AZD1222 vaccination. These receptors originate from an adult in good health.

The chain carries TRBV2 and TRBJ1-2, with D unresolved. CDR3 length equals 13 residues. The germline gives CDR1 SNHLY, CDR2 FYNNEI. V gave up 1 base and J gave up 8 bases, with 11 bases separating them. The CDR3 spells CASSEVGKGGYTF. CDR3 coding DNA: TGTGCCAGCAGTGAAGTGGGGAAAGGGGGCTACACCTTC. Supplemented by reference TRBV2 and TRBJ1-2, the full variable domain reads EPEVTQTPSHQVTQMGQEVILRCVPISNHLYFYWYRQILGQKVEFLVSFYNNEISEKSEIFDDQFSVERPDGSNFTLKIRSTKLEDSAMYFCASSEVGKGGYTFGSGTRLTVV.

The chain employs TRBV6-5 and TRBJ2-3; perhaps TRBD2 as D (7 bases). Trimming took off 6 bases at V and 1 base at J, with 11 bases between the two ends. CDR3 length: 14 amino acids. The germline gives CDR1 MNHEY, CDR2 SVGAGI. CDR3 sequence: CASRGGGRTDTQYF. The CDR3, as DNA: TGTGCCAGCAGGGGAGGGGGGCGCACAGATACGCAGTATTTT.

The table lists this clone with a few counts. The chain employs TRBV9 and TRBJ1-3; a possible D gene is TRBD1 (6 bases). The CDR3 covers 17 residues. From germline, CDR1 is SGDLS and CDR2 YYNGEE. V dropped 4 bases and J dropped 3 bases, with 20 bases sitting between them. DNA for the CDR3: TGTGCCAGCAGCACCCCTAGAGGGGGGCAATTTGGAAACACCATATATTTT. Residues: CASSTPRGGQFGNTIYF. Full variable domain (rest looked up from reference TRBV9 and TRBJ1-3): DSGVTQTPKHLITATGQRVTLRCSPRSGDLSVYWYQQSLDQGLQFLIQYYNGEERAKGNILERFSAQQFPDLHSELNLSSLELGDSALYFCASSTPRGGQFGNTIYFGEGSWLTVV.

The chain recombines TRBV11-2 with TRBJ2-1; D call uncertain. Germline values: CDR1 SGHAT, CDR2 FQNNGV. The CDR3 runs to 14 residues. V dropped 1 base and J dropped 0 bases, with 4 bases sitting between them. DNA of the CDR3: TGTGCCAGCAGCTTAGGTAGCTCCTACAATGAGCAGTTCTTC. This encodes CASSLGSSYNEQFF.

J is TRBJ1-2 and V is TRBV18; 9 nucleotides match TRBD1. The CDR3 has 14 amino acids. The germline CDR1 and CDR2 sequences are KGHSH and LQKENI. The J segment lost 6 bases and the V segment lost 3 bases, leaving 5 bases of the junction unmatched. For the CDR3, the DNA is TGTGCCAGCTCACCGACAGGGGGAGGTGATGGCTACACCTTC. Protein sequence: CASSPTGGGDGYTF.

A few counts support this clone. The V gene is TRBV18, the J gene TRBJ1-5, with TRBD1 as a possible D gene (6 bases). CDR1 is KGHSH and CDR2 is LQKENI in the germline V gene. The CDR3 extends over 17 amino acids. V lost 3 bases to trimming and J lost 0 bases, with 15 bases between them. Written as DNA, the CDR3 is TGTGCCAGCTCACCGGGAGGACAGATTAATAGCAATCAGCCCCAGCATTTT. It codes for CASSPGGQINSNQPQHF.

In DNA form, the CDR3 reads TGTGCCAGCAGTTTACTCCATTCCGGGCAGAGCAGACAGCCCCAGCATTTT. Its protein is CASSLLHSGQSRQPQHF. The J gene is TRBJ1-5, the V gene TRBV28; D not resolved. CDR3 length: 17 amino acids. V gave up 2 bases and J gave up 7 bases, with 21 bases separating them. Germline V CDR1 and CDR2: MDHEN, SYDVKM.

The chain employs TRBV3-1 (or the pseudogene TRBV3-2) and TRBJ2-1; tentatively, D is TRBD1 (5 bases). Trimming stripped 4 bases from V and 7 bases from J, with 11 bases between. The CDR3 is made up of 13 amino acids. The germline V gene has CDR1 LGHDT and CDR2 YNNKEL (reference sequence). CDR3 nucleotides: TGTGCCAGCAGCCGCCCACAGGTTAATGAGCAGTTCTTC. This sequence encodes CASSRPQVNEQFF.

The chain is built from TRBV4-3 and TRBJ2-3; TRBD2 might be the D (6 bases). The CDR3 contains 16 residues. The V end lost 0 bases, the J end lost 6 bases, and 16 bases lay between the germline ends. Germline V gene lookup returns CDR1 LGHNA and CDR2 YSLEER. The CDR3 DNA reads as TGCGCCAGCAGCCAAGAGCTGGGGGGTCTGCGGGATACGCAGTATTTT. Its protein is CASSQELGGLRDTQYF.

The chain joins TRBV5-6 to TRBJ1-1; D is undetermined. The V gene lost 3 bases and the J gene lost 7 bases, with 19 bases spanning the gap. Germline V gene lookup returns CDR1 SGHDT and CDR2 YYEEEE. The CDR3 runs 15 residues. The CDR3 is CASSSPGTYAVEAFF. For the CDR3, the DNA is TGTGCCAGCAGCTCGCCTGGAACCTATGCCGTTGAAGCTTTCTTT.

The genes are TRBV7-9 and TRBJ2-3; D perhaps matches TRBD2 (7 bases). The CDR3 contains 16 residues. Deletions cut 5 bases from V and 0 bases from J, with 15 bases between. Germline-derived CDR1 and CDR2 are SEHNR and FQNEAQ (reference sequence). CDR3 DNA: TGTGCCAGCAGCCAAGGGAGGGGGATCAGCACAGATACGCAGTATTTT. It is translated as CASSQGRGISTDTQYF.

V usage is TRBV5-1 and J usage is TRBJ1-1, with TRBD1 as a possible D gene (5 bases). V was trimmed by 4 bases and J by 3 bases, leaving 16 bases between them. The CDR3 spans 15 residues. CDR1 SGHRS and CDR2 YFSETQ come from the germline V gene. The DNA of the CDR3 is TGCGCCAGCAGCCCGGTCCTTGGAGGGGACACTGAAGCTTTCTTT. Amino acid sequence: CASSPVLGGDTEAFF.

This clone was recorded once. The chain's CDR3 is CASSFRPGSSYNSPLHF. The CDR3 region has the DNA TGTGCCAGCAGCTTTAGGCCAGGGAGCTCCTATAATTCACCCCTCCACTTT. The chain recombines TRBV5-8 with TRBJ1-6, with a weak D call TRBD1 (5 bases). The CDR3 is made up of 17 amino acids. The germline V gene has CDR1 SGHTS and CDR2 YDEGEE. The germline V and J ends were trimmed by 2 bases and 0 bases, with 12 bases remaining between them.

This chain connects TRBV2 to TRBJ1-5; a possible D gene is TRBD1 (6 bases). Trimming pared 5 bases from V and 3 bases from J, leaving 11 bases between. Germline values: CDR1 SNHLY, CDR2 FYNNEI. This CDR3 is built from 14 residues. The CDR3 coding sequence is TGTGCCAGCAGTCCGGACAGAGTCAATCAGCCCCAGCATTTT. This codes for CASSPDRVNQPQHF.

CDR3 sequence reads: CASSSQGIEAFF. In DNA form, the CDR3 reads TGCGCCAGCAGCTCACAGGGAATTGAAGCTTTCTTT. V and J are TRBV5-1 and TRBJ1-1; perhaps TRBD1 as D (6 bases). CDR3 length: 12 amino acids. Trimming pared 3 bases from V and 7 bases from J, leaving 10 bases between. In germline, CDR1 is SGHRS, CDR2 YFSETQ.

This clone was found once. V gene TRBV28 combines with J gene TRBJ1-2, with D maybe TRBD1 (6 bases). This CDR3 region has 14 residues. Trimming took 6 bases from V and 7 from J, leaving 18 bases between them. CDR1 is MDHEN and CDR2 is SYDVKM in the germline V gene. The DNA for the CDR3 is TGTGCCAGCAGAACAAGCGGGGGGCGAGGTGGCTACACCTTC. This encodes CASRTSGGRGGYTF.

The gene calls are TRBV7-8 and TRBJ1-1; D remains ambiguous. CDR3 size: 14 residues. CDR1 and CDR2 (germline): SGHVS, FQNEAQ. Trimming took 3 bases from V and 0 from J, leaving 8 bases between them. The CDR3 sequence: CASSFGRLNTEAFF. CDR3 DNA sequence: TGTGCCAGCAGCTTTGGCAGACTGAACACTGAAGCTTTCTTT.

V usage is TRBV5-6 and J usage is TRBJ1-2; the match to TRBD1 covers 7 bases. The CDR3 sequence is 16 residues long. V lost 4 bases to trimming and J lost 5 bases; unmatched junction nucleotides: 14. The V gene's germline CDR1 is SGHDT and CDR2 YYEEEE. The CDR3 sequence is CASSPLGAGGGYGYTF. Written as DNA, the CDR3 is TGTGCCAGCAGCCCCTTGGGCGCAGGGGGAGGGTATGGCTACACCTTC.

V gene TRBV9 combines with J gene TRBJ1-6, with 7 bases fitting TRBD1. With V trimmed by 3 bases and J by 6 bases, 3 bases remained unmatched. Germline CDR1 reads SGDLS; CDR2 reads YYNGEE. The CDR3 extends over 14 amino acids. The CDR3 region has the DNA TGTGCCAGCAGCGGCCGGGACAGTAATTCACCCCTCCACTTT. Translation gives CASSGRDSNSPLHF.

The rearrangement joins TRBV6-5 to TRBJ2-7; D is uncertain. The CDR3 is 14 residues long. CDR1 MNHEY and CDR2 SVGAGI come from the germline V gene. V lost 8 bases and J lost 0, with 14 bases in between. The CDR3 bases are TGTGCCAGCGCGGCGCCGGGTCACTCCTACGAGCAGTACTTC. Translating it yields CASAAPGHSYEQYF.

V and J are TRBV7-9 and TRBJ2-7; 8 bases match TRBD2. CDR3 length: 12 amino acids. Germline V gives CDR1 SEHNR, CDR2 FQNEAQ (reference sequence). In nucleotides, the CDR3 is TGTGTTACGGGGCGGGGGGCCTACGAGCAGTACTTC. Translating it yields CVTGRGAYEQYF.

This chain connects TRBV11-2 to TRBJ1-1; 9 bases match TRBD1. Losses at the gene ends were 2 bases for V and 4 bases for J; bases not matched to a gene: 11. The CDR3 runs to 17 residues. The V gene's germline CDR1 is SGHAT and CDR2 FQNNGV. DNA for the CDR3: TGTGCCAGCAGCTTACGGACAGGGGCCTCTCGGGGCACTGAAGCTTTCTTT. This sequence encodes CASSLRTGASRGTEAFF.

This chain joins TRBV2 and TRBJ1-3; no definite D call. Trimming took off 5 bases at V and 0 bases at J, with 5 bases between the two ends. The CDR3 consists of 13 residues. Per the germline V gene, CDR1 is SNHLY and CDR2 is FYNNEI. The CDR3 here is CASSRDSGNTIYF. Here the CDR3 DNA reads TGTGCCAGCAGTAGGGACTCTGGAAACACCATATATTTT.

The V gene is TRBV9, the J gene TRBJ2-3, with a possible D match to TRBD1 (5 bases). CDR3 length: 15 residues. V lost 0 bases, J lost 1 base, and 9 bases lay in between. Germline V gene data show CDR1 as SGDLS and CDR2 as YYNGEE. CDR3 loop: CASSVEGVGTDTQYF. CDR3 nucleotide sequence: TGTGCCAGCAGCGTAGAAGGGGTGGGCACAGATACGCAGTATTTT.

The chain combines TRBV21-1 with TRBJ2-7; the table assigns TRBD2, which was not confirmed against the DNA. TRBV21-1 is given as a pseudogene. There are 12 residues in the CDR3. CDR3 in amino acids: CASSKGRCEQYF. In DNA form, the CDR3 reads TGTGCCAGCAGCAAAGGGCGGTGCGAGCAGTACTTC.

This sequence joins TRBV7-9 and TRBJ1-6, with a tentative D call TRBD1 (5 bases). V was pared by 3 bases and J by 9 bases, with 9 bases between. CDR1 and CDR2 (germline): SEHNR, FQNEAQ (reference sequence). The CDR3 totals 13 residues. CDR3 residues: CASSLGGSSPLHF. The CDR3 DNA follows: TGTGCCAGCAGCTTGGGGGGGTCTTCACCCCTCCACTTT.

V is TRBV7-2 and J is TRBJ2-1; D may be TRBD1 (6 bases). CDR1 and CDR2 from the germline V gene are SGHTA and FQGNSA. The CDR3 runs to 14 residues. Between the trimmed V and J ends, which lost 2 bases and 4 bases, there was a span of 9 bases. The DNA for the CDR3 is TGTGCCAGCAGCTTACAGGACAGATACAATGAGCAGTTCTTC. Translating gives CASSLQDRYNEQFF.

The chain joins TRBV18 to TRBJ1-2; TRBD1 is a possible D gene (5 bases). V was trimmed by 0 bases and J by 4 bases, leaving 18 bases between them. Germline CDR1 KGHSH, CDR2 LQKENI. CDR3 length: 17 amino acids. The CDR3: CASSPPEGTARTYGYTF. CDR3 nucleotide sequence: TGTGCCAGCTCACCACCCGAGGGGACGGCAAGGACCTATGGCTACACCTTC. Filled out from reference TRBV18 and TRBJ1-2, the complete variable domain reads NAGVMQNPRHLVRRRGQEARLRCSPMKGHSHVYWYRQLPEEGLKFMVYLQKENIIDESGMPKERFSAEFPKEGPSILRIQQVVRGDSAAYFCASSPPEGTARTYGYTFGSGTRLTVV.

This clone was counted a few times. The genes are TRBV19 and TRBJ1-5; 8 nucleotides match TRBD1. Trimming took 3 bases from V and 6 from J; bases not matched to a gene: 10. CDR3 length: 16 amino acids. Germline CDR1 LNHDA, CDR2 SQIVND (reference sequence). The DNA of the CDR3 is TGTGCCAGTAGTATCGGCCCCGGACAGGGATTTCAGCCCCAGCATTTT. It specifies CASSIGPGQGFQPQHF.

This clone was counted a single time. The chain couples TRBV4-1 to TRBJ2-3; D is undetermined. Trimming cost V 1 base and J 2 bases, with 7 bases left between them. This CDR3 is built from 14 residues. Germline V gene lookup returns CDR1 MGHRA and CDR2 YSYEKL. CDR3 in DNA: TGCGCCAGCAGCCAAGTGGGGTCCACAGATACGCAGTATTTT. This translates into CASSQVGSTDTQYF.

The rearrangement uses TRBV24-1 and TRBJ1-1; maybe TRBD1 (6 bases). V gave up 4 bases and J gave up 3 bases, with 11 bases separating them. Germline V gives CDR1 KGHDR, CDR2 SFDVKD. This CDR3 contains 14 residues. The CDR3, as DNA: TGTGCCACCAGTGACAATACAGGGTACACTGAAGCTTTCTTT. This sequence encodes CATSDNTGYTEAFF.

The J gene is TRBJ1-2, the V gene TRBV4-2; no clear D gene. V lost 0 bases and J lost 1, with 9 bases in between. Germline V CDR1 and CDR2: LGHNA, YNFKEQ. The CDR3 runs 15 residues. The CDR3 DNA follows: TGTGCCAGCAGCCAAGAGGGTGCAGTTAACTATGGCTACACCTTC. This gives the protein CASSQEGAVNYGYTF.